Listed here are 28 T cell receptor beta chains from one sample, sequenced in a study of blood T cell repertoires in COVID-19. Measured with immunoSEQ multiplex PCR; TCRdb has only the in-frame clones, and not every one. The sample gives 100,000 to 120,000 clones, around 68% of which show up once; 6% to 8% is in the top ten. The sequenced material came from peripheral blood. Receptor source: a woman in her sixties or seventies with acute or convalescent COVID-19.

This clone was recorded many times. The genes are TRBV5-1 and TRBJ2-2, with TRBD2 matching 11 bases. Losses at the gene ends were 7 bases for V and 4 bases for J; bases not matched to a gene: 6. Germline V gene data show CDR1 as SGHRS and CDR2 as YFSETQ. The CDR3 extends over 15 amino acids. The CDR3 spells CASRLAGGGTGELFF. CDR3 coding DNA: TGCGCCAGCCGGCTAGCGGGGGGCGGCACCGGGGAGCTGTTTTTT.

This sequence joins TRBV28 and TRBJ1-6; D unresolved. Germline V gives CDR1 MDHEN, CDR2 SYDVKM. With 6 bases removed from V and 0 bases from J, the gap between germline ends came to 12 bases. There are 16 residues in the CDR3. The CDR3 DNA sequence: TGTGCCAGCAGGCGTACAGCAAGCTCCTATAATTCACCCCTCCACTTT. It specifies CASRRTASSYNSPLHF.

The chain employs TRBV7-9 and TRBJ1-6; a weak D match, TRBD1 (5 bases). Germline V lookup: CDR1 SEHNR, CDR2 FQNEAQ (reference sequence). The CDR3 is made up of 14 amino acids. Trimming took off 3 bases at V and 5 bases at J, with 8 bases between the two ends. CDR3 nucleotide sequence: TGTGCCAGCAGCTTCTCACAGGATAATTCACCCCTCCACTTT. Its translation is CASSFSQDNSPLHF.

On this clone: The same CDR3 is also encoded by other DNA sequences in this sample. The CDR3 coding sequence is TGTGCCAGCAGCCGCACGGACACCGGGGAGCTGTTTTTT. This encodes CASSRTDTGELFF. The V call is TRBV11-2, the J call TRBJ2-2; D is ambiguous. V was shortened by 5 bases and J by 3 bases, with 7 bases between the two germline ends. The germline CDR1 and CDR2 sequences are SGHAT and FQNNGV. This CDR3 spans 13 amino acids.

This clone was counted only a few times. Written as DNA, the CDR3 is TGCGCCAGCAGCCCCCTGGGCAGCTCTAATGAAAAACTGTTTTTT. Translating it yields CASSPLGSSNEKLFF. J is TRBJ1-4 and V is TRBV5-1, with unresolved D. The CDR3 has 15 residues. V shed 4 bases and J shed 3 bases, with 13 bases lying between them. Germline CDR1 reads SGHRS; CDR2 reads YFSETQ.

The chain carries TRBV14 and TRBJ2-2, with D hard to call. Germline V gene sequence: CDR1 SGHDN, CDR2 FVKESK. The V and J ends lost 4 bases and 8 bases respectively, with 14 bases between them. The CDR3 has 14 residues. The CDR3 nucleotides are TGTGCCAGCAGCCCCTTCCCAACAACAGGGGAGCTGTTTTTT. Translating gives CASSPFPTTGELFF.

This clone was detected only a few times. This sequence joins TRBV9 and TRBJ1-4; perhaps TRBD1 as D (6 bases). Germline V lookup: CDR1 SGDLS, CDR2 YYNGEE. V was shortened by 4 bases and J by 5 bases, with 18 bases between the two germline ends. The CDR3 is 16 residues long. CDR3 nucleotides: TGTGCCAGCAGCCCAAGCCCTACAGGGCGAAATGAAAAACTGTTTTTT. This gives the protein CASSPSPTGRNEKLFF.

The CDR3 reads CSARDAVEQFF. The CDR3 region has the DNA TGCAGTGCTAGAGATGCGGTTGAGCAGTTCTTC. The chain joins TRBV20-1 to TRBJ2-1; D is uncertain. Trimming stripped 0 bases from V and 9 bases from J, with 6 bases between. This CDR3 contains 11 residues. The V gene's germline CDR1 is DFQATT and CDR2 SNEGSKA (reference sequence).

V usage is TRBV24-1 and J usage is TRBJ1-5, with TRBD1 as a possible D gene (6 bases). Between the trimmed V and J ends, which lost 5 bases and 3 bases, there was a span of 10 bases. Germline V gene sequence: CDR1 KGHDR, CDR2 SFDVKD. This CDR3 is built from 14 residues. The CDR3 DNA reads as TGTGCCACCAGTGCACAGGGTTACAATCAGCCCCAGCATTTT. Its translation is CATSAQGYNQPQHF.

The V and J genes are TRBV4-2 and TRBJ1-2; 9 bases align to TRBD1. This CDR3 spans 16 amino acids. CDR1 LGHNA and CDR2 YNFKEQ come from the germline V gene. V gave up 1 base and J gave up 2 bases; unmatched junction bases: 5. The CDR3, as DNA: TGTGCCAGCAGCCAAGGCTGGGACAGGGAAAACTATGGCTACACCTTC. Encoded protein: CASSQGWDRENYGYTF.

The V gene is TRBV18, the J gene TRBJ1-4; D not certain. The V and J ends lost 2 bases and 4 bases respectively, with 5 bases between them. This CDR3 is built from 13 residues. Per the germline V gene, CDR1 is KGHSH and CDR2 is LQKENI. This CDR3 reads CASSPAVNEKLFF. The CDR3 DNA is TGTGCCAGCTCACCAGCGGTTAATGAAAAACTGTTTTTT.

This rearrangement joins TRBV5-4 to TRBJ2-3; 10 bases are a match to TRBD2. Germline V gene lookup returns CDR1 SGHNT and CDR2 YYREEE (reference sequence). This CDR3 is built from 17 residues. After removal of 2 bases from V and 5 bases from J, the junction contained 11 bases not matched to a gene. The CDR3 region is CASSFEYLAGGGDTQYF. The CDR3 DNA reads as TGTGCCAGCAGCTTCGAGTACTTAGCGGGGGGCGGAGATACGCAGTATTTT.

This chain uses TRBV6-6 with TRBJ1-1; weak D call: TRBD1 (5 bases). Trimming cost V 3 bases and J 2 bases, with 13 bases left between them. This CDR3 is 15 amino acids long. Germline V gene data show CDR1 as MNHNY and CDR2 as SVGAGI (reference sequence). The CDR3 nucleotides read TGTGCCAGCAGTTATGTTCAGGGAGGAAACACTGAAGCTTTCTTT. Residues: CASSYVQGGNTEAFF.

This clone showed up just a few times. The chain combines TRBV6-5 with TRBJ2-7, with a tentative D call TRBD1 (5 bases). Trimming stripped 0 bases from V and 1 base from J, with 13 bases between. The germline V gene encodes CDR1 MNHEY and CDR2 SVGAGI. The CDR3 is 16 amino acids. Here the CDR3 reads CASSYSFWGSSYEQYF. CDR3 nucleotide sequence: TGTGCCAGCAGTTACTCATTCTGGGGCAGTTCCTACGAGCAGTACTTC.

The V and J genes are TRBV28 and TRBJ2-7, with 7 bases matching TRBD2. J was trimmed by 2 bases and V by 5 bases; bases with no gene match: 3. Germline values: CDR1 MDHEN, CDR2 SYDVKM. The CDR3 spans 13 residues. In DNA, the CDR3 is TGTGCCAGCAGTACCGGGACTACCTACGAGCAGTACTTC. Its translation: CASSTGTTYEQYF.

The genes are TRBV5-6 and TRBJ1-2; TRBD1 aligns across 7 bases. CDR3 size: 14 residues. In germline, CDR1 is SGHDT, CDR2 YYEEEE. Losses at the gene ends were 3 bases for V and 1 base for J; bases not matched to a gene: 3. The CDR3 loop is CASSWDSFNYGYTF. CDR3 DNA sequence: TGTGCCAGCAGCTGGGACAGCTTTAACTATGGCTACACCTTC.

The rearrangement uses TRBV10-3 and TRBJ1-2; possibly TRBD1 for D (5 bases). V was shortened by 3 bases and J by 5 bases, with 16 bases between the two germline ends. CDR1 ENHRY and CDR2 SYGVKD come from the germline V gene. CDR3 length: 15 residues. CDR3: CAISDITGDGYGYTF. CDR3 nucleotides: TGTGCCATCAGTGATATTACGGGGGATGGGTATGGCTACACCTTC.

This chain links TRBV19 with TRBJ2-7; 9 nucleotides line up with TRBD1. Germline values: CDR1 LNHDA, CDR2 SQIVND (reference sequence). CDR3 length: 13 residues. Germline trimming cut 5 bases from V and 6 bases from J; bases unmatched to any gene: 5. The CDR3 loop reads CASSPGQGLEQYF. The CDR3 coding sequence is TGTGCCAGTAGTCCGGGACAGGGTCTCGAGCAGTACTTC.

The chain recombines TRBV2 with TRBJ1-5; 9 bases fit TRBD1. The length of the CDR3 is 14 residues. The germline V gene has CDR1 SNHLY and CDR2 FYNNEI. Germline trimming cut 1 base from V and 6 bases from J; bases unmatched to any gene: 1. CDR3 coding DNA: TGTGCCAGCAGTGAAGGACAGGGGGTTCAGCCCCAGCATTTT. This translates into CASSEGQGVQPQHF. Full variable domain (remainder filled in from reference TRBV2 and TRBJ1-5): EPEVTQTPSHQVTQMGQEVILRCVPISNHLYFYWYRQILGQKVEFLVSFYNNEISEKSEIFDDQFSVERPDGSNFTLKIRSTKLEDSAMYFCASSEGQGVQPQHFGDGTRLSIL.

This chain uses TRBV19 with TRBJ2-6; possible D gene TRBD1, 6 bases. CDR3 length: 16 residues. Germline lookup yields CDR1 LNHDA and CDR2 SQIVND (reference sequence). V shed 6 bases and J shed 0 bases, with 12 bases lying between them. This CDR3 reads CASRLGHSSGANVLTF. CDR3 DNA sequence: TGTGCCAGTAGACTGGGACACAGCTCTGGGGCCAACGTCCTGACTTTC.

This chain connects TRBV3-1 (or the pseudogene TRBV3-2) to TRBJ1-2; D might be TRBD1 (6 bases). This CDR3 comprises 15 residues. Germline CDR1 LGHDT, CDR2 YNNKEL (reference sequence). With 4 bases removed from V and 1 base from J, the gap between germline ends came to 13 bases. The CDR3 nucleotides are TGTGCCAGCAGCCCTCTCGGACAGAGTAACTATGGCTACACCTTC. Translated, it gives CASSPLGQSNYGYTF.

Only a few counts were recorded for this clone. The chain joins TRBV11-2 to TRBJ1-5, with a weak D call TRBD1 (5 bases). The CDR3 sequence is 15 residues long. Trimming removed 5 bases from V and 3 bases from J, with 14 bases in between. CDR1 and CDR2 from the germline V gene are SGHAT and FQNNGV. The CDR3 protein is CASSLQGSHNQPQHF. As DNA, the CDR3 is TGTGCCAGCAGCCTGCAGGGATCCCACAATCAGCCCCAGCATTTT.

The chain combines TRBV5-6 with TRBJ2-2; TRBD2 is a possible D gene (6 bases). V was cut by 1 base and J by 6 bases, with 19 bases left in between. The V gene's germline CDR1 is SGHDT and CDR2 YYEEEE. CDR3 length: 17 residues. The CDR3 region has the DNA TGTGCCAGCAGCTTGTTACGAGGAGGGAATCGAGCCGGGGAGCTGTTTTTT. Protein: CASSLLRGGNRAGELFF.

The chain recombines TRBV24-1 with TRBJ1-2; a possible D gene is TRBD1 (5 bases). The CDR3 loop spans 17 amino acids. Germline CDR1 and CDR2: KGHDR and SFDVKD. V was pared by 4 bases and J by 2 bases, with 19 bases between. CDR3 sequence: CATSDYPSQQGNYGYTF. CDR3 in DNA: TGTGCCACCAGTGACTACCCCTCTCAGCAGGGAAACTATGGCTACACCTTC.

The CDR3 spells CASSLSAREVGYGYTF. CDR3 DNA sequence: TGTGCCAGCAGTTTATCGGCCAGGGAGGTTGGCTATGGCTACACCTTC. This sequence joins TRBV28 and TRBJ1-2; weak D call: TRBD1 (5 bases). Germline CDR1 reads MDHEN; CDR2 reads SYDVKM. The CDR3 runs 16 residues. Trimming stripped 1 base from V and 4 bases from J, with 16 bases between.

This rearrangement joins TRBV6-5 to TRBJ2-7; 7 bases are a match to TRBD1. Germline-derived CDR1 and CDR2 are MNHEY and SVGAGI. Trimming removed 6 bases from V and 3 bases from J; junction bases left unmatched: 5. CDR3 size: 13 residues. The CDR3 protein is CASRTGTDYEQYF. CDR3 sequence (DNA): TGTGCCAGCAGGACCGGGACAGACTACGAGCAGTACTTC.

The chain is built from TRBV5-5 and TRBJ2-1, with 8 nucleotides matching TRBD1. The CDR3 runs 16 residues. From germline, CDR1 is SGHKS and CDR2 YYEKEE (reference sequence). With V trimmed by 0 bases and J by 6 bases, 8 bases remained unmatched. CDR3 in DNA: TGTGCCAGCAGCTTGGATCAGGGGGCAAGAATCAATGAGCAGTTCTTC. It yields the protein CASSLDQGARINEQFF.

The chain employs TRBV5-1 and TRBJ1-2; 8 bases line up with TRBD1. J gave up 3 bases and V 2 bases, and 12 bases lay outside the gene matches. Germline V gives CDR1 SGHRS, CDR2 YFSETQ. The CDR3 has 17 residues. Here the CDR3 reads CASSLTGRDRRDYGYTF. The DNA for the CDR3 is TGCGCCAGCAGCTTAACAGGTCGGGACAGGCGAGACTATGGCTACACCTTC.